This entry lists 32 T cell receptor beta chains sequenced from one sample in a study of T cell clonality in common variable immunodeficiency. Some clones are missing from TCRdb's copy, which holds only in-frame ones; the method was immunoSEQ multiplex PCR. Sampling found about 32,000 clones, none seen once. Material for sequencing was peripheral blood mononuclear cells. These receptors came from a person aged 18-70 years in good health.

This clone was recorded at least ten times. The read halts 3 residues ahead of the CDR3 end, with the missing end drawn from the germline J gene. The chain employs TRBV13 and TRBJ1-4, with 8 bases aligning to TRBD1. The V gene end was trimmed by 5 bases and the J gene end by 4 bases; junction bases not matched to a gene: 6. Germline CDR1 and CDR2: PRHDT and FYEKMQ (reference sequence). The length of the CDR3 is 15 residues. The CDR3 spells CASSPGTGHNEKLFF. Partial CDR3 DNA: TGTGCCAGCAGCCCCGGGACAGGCCATAATGAAAAA.

A note on this clone: The missing CDR3 end, 3 residues past where the read stops, is filled in from the germline J gene. The V and J genes are TRBV7-2 and TRBJ1-6, with D possibly being TRBD1 (6 bases). V was pared by 5 bases and J by 7 bases, with 12 bases between. CDR1 and CDR2 from the germline V gene are SGHTA and FQGNSA. The CDR3 runs to 14 residues. The CDR3 loop is CASSQDSQNSPLHF. The sequenced part of the CDR3 DNA is TGTGCCAGCAGCCAGGACAGTCAGAATTCACCC.

In its sample, this clone was seen many times. The read comes to an end 3 residues before the CDR3 does, leaving the germline J gene to fill in the end. The genes are TRBV20-1 and TRBJ1-4; 7 nucleotides line up with TRBD1. Germline CDR1 and CDR2: DFQATT and SNEGSKA (reference sequence). The CDR3 length is 15 residues. J lost 5 bases, V lost 2 bases, and 8 bases had no gene match. This chain's CDR3 is CSARSPGTVNEKLFF. The covered CDR3 bases are TGCAGTGCTAGAAGCCCCGGGACAGTAAATGAAAAA.

This clone was detected ten times or more. The sequenced CDR3 bases are TGTGCCACCAGAGCTAGCGGGAACATAGATACG. Protein sequence: CATRASGNIDT. The CDR3 in its entirety is CATRASGNIDTQYF. V gene TRBV24-1 combines with J gene TRBJ2-3, with 9 bases identical to TRBD2. The read terminates 3 residues before the CDR3 end, so the remaining end is supplied by the germline J gene. V shed 7 bases and J 5 bases; nucleotides not matched to a gene: 6. Germline V CDR1 and CDR2: KGHDR, SFDVKD. The CDR3 is made up of 14 amino acids.

Ten or more counts support this clone. The read halts 3 residues ahead of the CDR3 end, with the missing end drawn from the germline J gene. This chain uses TRBV2 with TRBJ1-4, with D maybe TRBD1 (5 bases). The V gene lost 8 bases and the J gene lost 8 bases, with 18 bases spanning the gap. The CDR3 loop spans 14 amino acids. From germline, CDR1 is SNHLY and CDR2 FYNNEI. The CDR3 is CASAEGKSGEKLFF. The covered CDR3 bases are TGTGCCAGCGCCGAGGGGAAGTCCGGGGAAAAA.

This clone appeared many times. Read data end 3 residues before the CDR3 end; the end is taken from the germline J gene. The chain has TRBV7-9 and TRBJ1-2; no reliable D call. The CDR3 runs 13 residues. V was trimmed by 5 bases and J by 5 bases, leaving 12 bases between them. CDR1 SEHNR and CDR2 FQNEAQ come from the germline V gene (reference sequence). CDR3 in amino acids: CASSLGPAYGYTF. Incomplete CDR3 DNA: TGTGCCAGCAGCCTAGGCCCAGCGTATGGC.

This clone was seen repeatedly, ten times or more. The read finishes 3 residues shy of the CDR3 end, and the germline J gene is used to complete it. The rearrangement links TRBV7-6 to TRBJ1-1, with D possibly TRBD1 on 6 matching bases. The CDR3 covers 12 residues. V was clipped by 5 bases and J by 6 bases, with 10 bases between them. Germline V gene sequence: CDR1 SGHVS, CDR2 FNYEAQ. CDR3: CASSGRGSEAFF. The part of the CDR3 DNA that was read is TGTGCCAGCAGCGGTAGGGGGTCTGAA. Using reference TRBV7-6 and TRBJ1-1 for the parts outside the CDR3, the full variable domain is GAGVSQSPRYKVTKRGQDVALRCDPISGHVSLYWYRQALGQGPEFLTYFNYEAQQDKSGLPNDRFSAERPEGSISTLTIQRTEQRDSAMYRCASSGRGSEAFFGQGTRLTVV.

This clone was detected many times. The read ends 3 residues before the CDR3 terminus; that terminus is restored from the germline J gene. The chain combines TRBV5-6 with TRBJ1-2; tentatively, D is TRBD1 (6 bases). CDR1 SGHDT and CDR2 YYEEEE come from the germline V gene. This CDR3 comprises 15 residues. Here the CDR3 reads CASSPVSLDSSGYTF. The CDR3 bases that were read are TGTGCCAGCAGCCCGGTTTCGTTGGACAGTTCCGGC.

The table lists this clone with many counts. With the read ending 3 residues before the CDR3 end, the germline J gene is used to fill in that end. The gene calls are TRBV7-3 and TRBJ2-3, with 13 bases aligning to TRBD2. Trimming took 5 bases from V and 4 from J; bases not matched to a gene: 6. Germline V CDR1 and CDR2: SGHTA, FQGTGA. CDR3 length: 16 amino acids. The DNA read from the CDR3 is TGTGCCAGCAGCACCGGACTAGCGGGAGCTGCAGATACG. Residues: CASSTGLAGAADT. The entire CDR3 reads CASSTGLAGAADTQYF.

Concerning this clone itself: The CDR3 extends 3 residues past the end of the read, so its final part is completed from the germline J gene. V is TRBV2 and J is TRBJ2-3; the match to TRBD1 covers 9 bases. V shed 0 bases and J 1 base; nucleotides not matched to a gene: 5. The germline CDR1 and CDR2 sequences are SNHLY and FYNNEI. The CDR3 covers 17 residues. CDR3 amino acids: CASSEARRTGGTDTQYF. The sequenced part of the CDR3 DNA is TGTGCCAGCAGTGAAGCTAGAAGGACAGGGGGCACAGATACG.

This clone has at least ten counts. Read coverage stops 3 residues before the CDR3 terminus; the germline J gene supplies the remainder. The rearrangement links TRBV29-1 to TRBJ2-1; 7 bases align to TRBD2. Germline CDR1 and CDR2: SQVTM and ANQGSEA. V lost 7 bases to trimming and J lost 2 bases; unmatched junction nucleotides: 11. This CDR3 has 15 residues. The sequenced CDR3 bases are TGCAGCGGGGAGGAGGCGGGAGTCACCTACAATGAG. Its protein product is CSGEEAGVTYNE. The whole CDR3 region reads CSGEEAGVTYNEQFF.

This clone was seen many times. This chain's CDR3 is CASSSYEQFF. Incomplete CDR3 DNA: TGTGCCAGCAGCTCATATGAG. The rearrangement links TRBV7-9 to TRBJ2-1, with D unresolved. The read stops 3 residues short of the end of the CDR3; the missing end is completed from the germline J gene. Trimming stripped 4 bases from V and 8 bases from J, with 3 bases between. Per the germline V gene, CDR1 is SEHNR and CDR2 is FQNEAQ (reference sequence). CDR3 size: 10 residues.

This clone was counted at least ten times. From the germline J gene comes the end of the CDR3, since the read stops 3 residues before it. In the same sample, other DNA sequences code for this CDR3. This sequence joins TRBV5-1 and TRBJ1-5; D is uncertain. The CDR3 totals 15 residues. Trimming stripped 0 bases from V and 0 bases from J, with 7 bases between. Germline V gene sequence: CDR1 SGHRS, CDR2 YFSETQ. The CDR3 bases that were read are TGCGCCAGCAGCTTGGTTGCGGGTAGCAATCAGCCC. This codes for CASSLVAGSNQP. The CDR3 as a whole reads CASSLVAGSNQPQHF.

Ten or more counts support this clone. The read finishes 3 residues shy of the CDR3 end, and the germline J gene is used to complete it. The rearrangement links TRBV14 to TRBJ1-1, with 8 bases identical to TRBD1. The germline V gene has CDR1 SGHDN and CDR2 FVKESK. This CDR3 has 15 amino acids. CDR3 residues: CASSQGSAGGVKAFF. The sequenced CDR3 bases are TGTGCCAGCAGCCAAGGTTCAGCAGGGGGCGTGAAA.

This clone was detected many times. The read terminates 3 residues ahead of where the CDR3 ends, so the germline J gene completes it. The chain combines TRBV19 with TRBJ1-4, with D possibly matching TRBD1 (6 bases). Germline assignment: CDR1 LNHDA and CDR2 SQIVND (reference sequence). The CDR3 is 16 residues long. The V end was cut by 8 bases, the J end by 7 bases, with 23 bases between. The covered CDR3 bases are TGTGCCAGTGGTGGAGGGGGTCCGACTTCGCTTGAAAAA. Translation gives CASGGGGPTSLEK. The whole CDR3 reads CASGGGGPTSLEKLFF.

This clone was seen ten or more times. With the read ending 3 residues before the CDR3 end, the germline J gene is used to fill in that end. The chain combines TRBV7-2 with TRBJ1-5; possible D gene TRBD1, 5 bases. The ends were cut back, 1 base at V and 5 bases at J, with 9 bases in the middle. The CDR3 is 14 residues long. The germline V gene encodes CDR1 SGHTA and CDR2 FQGNSA. The sequenced part of the CDR3 DNA is TGTGCCAGCAGCTTAGGGCAGGGTTATCAGCCC. It translates to CASSLGQGYQP. From start to end, the CDR3 is CASSLGQGYQPQHF. The complete variable domain, with remaining parts taken from reference TRBV7-2 and TRBJ1-5, reads GAGVSQSPSNKVTEKGKDVELRCDPISGHTALYWYRQSLGQGLEFLIYFQGNSAPDKSGLPSDRFSAERTGGSVSTLTIQRTQQEDSAVYLCASSLGQGYQPQHFGDGTRLSIL.

This clone came up many times. The CDR3 extends 3 residues past the end of the read, so its final part is completed from the germline J gene. This chain uses TRBV7-8 with TRBJ2-1; weak D call: TRBD2 (5 bases). The V and J ends lost 8 bases and 6 bases respectively, with 26 bases between them. This CDR3 has 17 residues. From germline, CDR1 is SGHVS and CDR2 FQNEAQ. The sequenced CDR3 bases are TGTGCCAGCGTACCCGAAAGCCGACTATTTCCCCGCAATGAG. This codes for CASVPESRLFPRNE. Given in full, the CDR3 is CASVPESRLFPRNEQFF.

In its sample, this clone was seen many times. The observed sequence ends 3 residues before the CDR3 terminus, with the missing tail filled in from the germline J gene. The chain couples TRBV29-1 to TRBJ1-2, with a weak D call TRBD1 (5 bases). The germline V gene encodes CDR1 SQVTM and CDR2 ANQGSEA. V lost 6 bases and J 4 bases, leaving 18 bases between the germline ends. The CDR3 has 14 residues. CDR3 loop: CSVAGRGLSYGYTF. The sequenced part of the CDR3 DNA is TGCAGCGTCGCCGGGCGGGGACTCAGCTATGGC.

This clone has at least ten counts. The read comes to an end 3 residues before the CDR3 does, leaving the germline J gene to fill in the end. This rearrangement joins TRBV5-1 to TRBJ2-1, with D maybe TRBD2 (5 bases). The CDR3 totals 13 residues. Germline V gene data show CDR1 as SGHRS and CDR2 as YFSETQ. Deletions cut 6 bases from V and 7 bases from J, with 14 bases between. Incomplete CDR3 DNA: TGCGCCAGCATGAGGGAAACGGGGAATGAG. This sequence encodes CASMRETGNE. The whole CDR3 protein reads CASMRETGNEQFF. Drawing the rest from reference TRBV5-1 and TRBJ2-1, the complete variable domain is KAGVTQTPRYLIKTRGQQVTLSCSPISGHRSVSWYQQTPGQGLQFLFEYFSETQRNKGNFPGRFSGRQFSNSRSEMNVSTLELGDSALYLCASMRETGNEQFFGPGTRLTVL.

This clone showed up many times. The read ends 3 residues shy of where the CDR3 ends; the end is completed using the germline J gene. The chain uses TRBV20-1 and TRBJ2-4; TRBD1 aligns across 10 bases. CDR3 length: 15 amino acids. V trimming: 4 bases; J trimming: 2 bases; junction bases outside the gene matches: 5. Germline CDR1 and CDR2: DFQATT and SNEGSKA (reference sequence). The CDR3 region is CSANPGQGTKNIQYF. The part of the CDR3 DNA that was read is TGCAGTGCTAACCCGGGACAGGGGACCAAAAACATT.

At least ten counts were recorded for this clone. The CDR3 is cut off 3 residues early in the read; its end comes from the germline J gene. The chain joins TRBV7-2 to TRBJ1-4; the D is unclear. The V gene's germline CDR1 is SGHTA and CDR2 FQGNSA. With 5 bases removed from V and 3 bases from J, the gap between germline ends came to 10 bases. The CDR3 runs 14 residues. CDR3 bases read: TGTGCCAGCAGCCTTGGGCCAGCTAATGAAAAA. Protein sequence: CASSLGPANEK. The complete CDR3 protein is CASSLGPANEKLFF.

This clone was recorded at least ten times. The CDR3 end is not reached by the read, which stops 3 residues before it; the germline J gene fills it in. The rearrangement uses TRBV11-1 and TRBJ2-1; D is unresolved. V lost 3 bases and J lost 4, with 7 bases in between. Germline V lookup: CDR1 SGHAT, CDR2 FQDESV (reference sequence). The CDR3 consists of 13 residues. The covered CDR3 bases are TGTGCCAGCAGCTTTGAGCGTTACAATGAG. Amino acid sequence: CASSFERYNE. The whole CDR3 protein is CASSFERYNEQFF.

Many counts were recorded for this clone. Read data end 3 residues before the CDR3 end; the end is taken from the germline J gene. V gene TRBV20-1 combines with J gene TRBJ2-5, with unresolved D. Germline CDR1 and CDR2: DFQATT and SNEGSKA (reference sequence). The V end was cut by 4 bases, the J end by 2 bases, with 2 bases between. The CDR3 covers 10 residues. The CDR3 is CSATQETQYF. The sequenced part of the CDR3 DNA is TGCAGTGCTACACAAGAGACC.

Only a few counts were recorded for this clone. The read ends 3 residues before the CDR3 terminus; that terminus is restored from the germline J gene. The chain carries TRBV7-9 and TRBJ2-1; D might be TRBD1 (5 bases). The germline V gene encodes CDR1 SEHNR and CDR2 FQNEAQ (reference sequence). The V end lost 3 bases, the J end lost 9 bases, and 18 bases lay between the germline ends. The CDR3 contains 15 residues. The covered CDR3 bases are TGTGCCAGCAGCTTGGCCACAGGTATACTCTCTGAG. Its translation is CASSLATGILSE. The CDR3 in its entirety is CASSLATGILSEQFF.

A word on this clone: The sequenced fragment ends 3 residues before the CDR3 boundary, so the rest is inferred from the germline J gene. This rearrangement joins TRBV7-8 to TRBJ2-5; unclear D gene. Germline V lookup: CDR1 SGHVS, CDR2 FQNEAQ. The V end was cut by 5 bases, the J end by 2 bases, with 9 bases between. The CDR3 totals 13 residues. The sequenced CDR3 bases are TGTGCCAGCAGCCCCGTGAGGCAAGAGACC. This codes for CASSPVRQET. Given in full, the CDR3 is CASSPVRQETQYF.

Incomplete CDR3 DNA: TGTGCCTGGAGTCGCGGGTCGGGCCAGCGAGAGACC. Translating it yields CAWSRGSGQRET. The CDR3 in its entirety is CAWSRGSGQRETQYF. The chain combines TRBV30 with TRBJ2-5; D might be TRBD2 (5 bases). Read coverage stops 3 residues before the CDR3 terminus; the germline J gene supplies the remainder. The V and J ends lost 2 bases and 4 bases respectively, with 17 bases between them. Germline V gene lookup returns CDR1 GTSNPN and CDR2 SVGIG (reference sequence). CDR3 length equals 15 residues.

This clone was seen many times. The read falls 3 residues short of the CDR3 end, and the missing part is taken from the germline J gene. The chain employs TRBV4-2 and TRBJ1-1, with D possibly matching TRBD1 (5 bases). The V gene lost 0 bases and the J gene lost 0 bases, with 20 bases spanning the gap. CDR3 length equals 19 residues. Per the germline V gene, CDR1 is LGHNA and CDR2 is YNFKEQ. Incomplete CDR3 DNA: TGTGCCAGCAGCCAAGATACGGGGGAGGGGTCTCTCATGAACACTGAA. Protein sequence: CASSQDTGEGSLMNTE. The whole CDR3 sequence is CASSQDTGEGSLMNTEAFF.

The sample holds many counts of this clone. The sequenced fragment ends 3 residues before the CDR3 boundary, so the rest is inferred from the germline J gene. V is TRBV19 and J is TRBJ1-1; 7 bases fit TRBD1. CDR1 and CDR2 from the germline V gene are LNHDA and SQIVND (reference sequence). This CDR3 comprises 14 residues. CDR3 residues: CASTSGTVGTKAFF. The covered CDR3 bases are TGTGCCAGTACAAGTGGGACAGTAGGAACGAAA. The full variable domain, with the rest looked up from reference TRBV19 and TRBJ1-1, is DGGITQSPKYLFRKEGQNVTLSCEQNLNHDAMYWYRQDPGQGLRLIYYSQIVNDFQKGDIAEGYSVSREKKESFPLTVTSAQKNPTAFYLCASTSGTVGTKAFFGQGTRLTVV.

The sample holds a few counts of this clone. The CDR3 end falls 3 residues outside the read, so it is completed with the germline J gene. The rearrangement uses TRBV19 and TRBJ1-6, with D tentatively TRBD1 (5 bases). V lost 10 bases and J 1 base, leaving 11 bases between the germline ends. Germline CDR1 reads LNHDA; CDR2 reads SQIVND (reference sequence). This CDR3 contains 14 residues. CDR3 amino acids: CATQEGSYNSPLHF. CDR3 DNA, as far as it was read: TGTGCCACCCAAGAGGGGTCCTATAATTCACCC.

This clone was found many times. This may arise from a read error, as a much more abundant clone is one base away. Read data end 3 residues before the CDR3 end; the end is taken from the germline J gene. V usage is TRBV6-1 and J usage is TRBJ2-2, with D possibly TRBD1 on 6 matching bases. The CDR3 runs to 14 residues. Germline V gives CDR1 MNHNS, CDR2 SASEGT. CDR3 loop: CASSGRDIGNVLFF. CDR3 DNA, as far as it was read: TGTGCCAGCAGTGGCCGGGACATAGGCAACGTG.

This clone has only a few counts. The CDR3 extends 3 residues past the end of the read, so its final part is completed from the germline J gene. This chain connects TRBV7-6 to TRBJ2-7; TRBD2 aligns across 7 bases. The V gene's germline CDR1 is SGHVS and CDR2 FNYEAQ. Unmatched junction bases numbered 8, after V lost 5 bases and J lost 4 bases. This CDR3 is 14 amino acids long. CDR3 DNA, as far as it was read: TGTGCCAGCAGCGCTGGTGGGGGGGGGTACGAG. Translated: CASSAGGGGYE. The full-length CDR3 reads as CASSAGGGGYEQYF.

This clone was seen ten or more times. The read ends 3 residues before the CDR3 terminus; that terminus is restored from the germline J gene. The chain links TRBV7-6 to TRBJ2-2, with 7 nucleotides matching TRBD1. The CDR3 spans 13 residues. The J segment lost 6 bases and the V segment lost 5 bases, leaving 3 bases of the junction unmatched. Germline-derived CDR1 and CDR2 are SGHVS and FNYEAQ. Partial CDR3 DNA: TGTGCCAGCAGCGCAGGGGGACCCGGGGAG. Translating it yields CASSAGGPGE. The CDR3 in full is CASSAGGPGELFF.